This T cell receptor (beta chain) was obtained from a study of vaccination effects on CD4 cells after COVID-19 (dated by TCRdb to 2021 to 2024). As for the study more broadly: Two doses of either the BNT162b2 or the mRNA-1273 mRNA SARS-CoV-2 vaccine were administered to participants. In two convalescent patients, pre-vaccine samples were collected 16 days and one week ahead of the first dose, 142 and 148 days after COVID-19 diagnosis. SARS-CoV-2 spike-specific CD4+ TCR repertoires were compared before and after mRNA vaccination in COVID-19 convalescent patients and in infection-naive vaccine recipients. The full study included some eleven COVID-19 convalescent patients and several SARS-CoV-2-naive healthy vaccine recipients. In the study, cultures from other donors were sequenced using the Oncomine TCR Beta short-read assay on an Illumina iSeq 100.

V is trimmed back by 0 bases and J by 6 bases, and the junction contains 13 bases that no gene match accounts for. Taken from cysteine to phenylalanine, the CDR3 has 17 residues. Of the read, only the CDR3 DNA is kept; its 51 bases are in frame from base 1. The germline V gene gives CDR1 as KGHSH and CDR2 as LQKENI. To identify antigen-specific CD4+ T cell clonotypes by their expansion, the ViraFEST assay first stimulated PBMC with viral peptide pools and then applied TCR sequencing. After 10 days of culture, CD4+ T cells were isolated with the EasySep CD4+ T cell isolation kit. PCR-confirmed SARS-CoV-2 infection had occurred in convalescent patients between March and December 2020, before the Alpha, Beta and Delta variants emerged in the United States. Each well held fewer than 2.5 million PBMC cultured in IMDM containing about 5.4% human AB serum, roughly 10 IU/ml IL-2 and gentamicin, along with approximately 10 ug/ml peptides. Half of the culture medium was replaced with fresh IL-2-containing medium on days 3 and 7. Each peptide stimulation condition was cultured in triplicate wells unless otherwise noted. PBMC were separated from whole blood using Ficoll-Paque Plus gradient centrifugation and were then either cryopreserved at -140C or used fresh. The overlapping peptide pools covered the spike proteins of SARS-CoV-2 and of the common cold coronaviruses HCoV-NL63, HCoV-OC43 and HCoV-229E. The QIAamp micro DNA kit was used to extract genomic DNA from the cultured CD4+ T cells.

The research as a whole found: Only a small number of convalescent patients were included, and no early post-infection timepoints were available, which limited the study. Marked clonal contraction was observed in both infection-induced and vaccine-induced clones at late post-vaccination timepoints, consistent with waning T cell responses. Among convalescent patients, the spike-reactive repertoire after vaccination was made up mainly of new vaccine-induced clones that were largely distinct from the clones induced by infection.

Comment on this clone: Its antigen specificity is not known. No base-level quality is on record; no much larger clone is a single base apart.

Libraries came from the immunoSEQ multiplex PCR assay. DNA from the cultured and isolated CD4+ T cells underwent TCR beta CDR3 sequencing. The study's own analysis went as follows. Non-productive TCR sequences were discarded, and reads were trimmed to the CDR3 region, with only CDR3s of 7 or more amino acids retained. The MANAFEST web app was used to identify antigen-specific clonotypes by comparing expansion in peptide wells with expansion in reference cultures. For clones to be considered positive, expansion at FDR<0.05 versus reference and all other wells, an odds ratio above 5, and a frequency above 0.1% in two replicate wells were required. Cross-reactive clonotypes were defined as significantly expanded in SARS-CoV-2 spike wells and in at least one common cold coronavirus spike condition. Using the stringdist R package, CDR3 similarity was measured by Levenshtein distance, and unrooted trees were constructed with ape in R 3.6.1. Imported from immuneACCESS, the table was reduced by TCRdb to in-frame sequences with V and J called. These copies leave out some clones; in studies compared against another copy, an unresolved V gene accounts for under half, and the cause of the remainder is not known. That table is the source of V, J and clone size, and D and trimming were worked out from the DNA. Here the sample has about 26,000 clones; approximately 80% occur a single time. In total, the top ten clones hold 16% of the sample.

The chain links TRBV18 with TRBJ1-2, and TRBD1 aligns with 7 junction nucleotides. The receptor's source is a human donor who had a prior SARS-CoV-2 infection. The source material was CD4+ T cells from PBMCs cultured with HCoV-NL63 spike peptides, sampled before COVID-19 vaccination. Per the publication, the cell subset or site label means: HCoV-NL63 spike overlapping peptide pool stimulation. The CDR3 region: CASSPPNKRQGGNGYTF. The nucleotide sequence is given as TGTGCCAGCTCACCACCAAATAAAAGACAGGGAGGGAATGGCTACACCTTC.